Sequencing of this TCR beta chain was carried out in a study of metastatic and nonmetastatic thyroid tumors. Overall study: Repertoires of blood and of tissue (tumor or nodule) from malignant and benign thyroid patients were compared.

Until they underwent thyroid surgery, no patient had received any treatment. General study points: Significantly higher TCR beta diversity was reportedly seen in malignant thyroid tumors than benign nodules, in blood and tumor.

Details on this clone: Antigen: not known.

The V segment lost 0 bases and the J segment 7 bases; nucleotides outside the gene matches: 7. CDR3 length equals 17 residues. From germline, CDR1 is SGHTA and CDR2 FQGTGA. The authors' processing: A papillary thyroid cancer distant-metastasis classifier was built from CDR3 differences across clinicopathological groups. TCRdb re-analyzed the PCR reads through MiXCR. These V and J calls originate from TCRdb's pipeline instead of the authors' own analysis. Of over 50,000 clones listed, less than 30% were seen once; the top ten hold around a sixth. The sequenced sample was blood. The clonotype originates from a female donor with papillary thyroid cancer or a benign thyroid nodule (not recorded which). Some clones in this sample may be carry-over from other donors' samples. The V and J genes are TRBV7-3 and TRBJ2-1; 12 bases map to TRBD2. CDR3 sequence (DNA): TGTGCCAGCAGCTTAACCCCTAGCGGGAGGGCCAGGAATGAGCAGTTCTTC. It yields the protein CASSLTPSGRARNEQFF. The entire variable domain, with the rest obtained from reference TRBV7-3 and TRBJ2-1, is as follows: GAGVSQTPSNKVTEKGKYVELRCDPISGHTALYWYRQSLGQGPEFLIYFQGTGAADDSGLPNDRFFAVRPEGSVSTLKIQRTERGDSAVYLCASSLTPSGRARNEQFFGPGTRLTVL.